Following are 20 T cell receptor beta chains from one sample sequenced in a study of memory CD4+ T cells and cytomegalovirus serostatus (dated by TCRdb to the late 2010s). Receptor libraries were prepared by the immunoSEQ multiplex PCR assay. TCRdb re-hosts the immuneACCESS table, in-frame sequences only. Its copies lack some clones; in the studies checked, an unresolved V gene accounts for under half of them, and the cause for the rest is not known. This sample is represented by 45,000 to 50,000 clones; just under 80% of them were singletons. The ten most abundant clones make up roughly 0.76% of the sample. A FACSAria II was used to sort memory CD4+ T cells, defined as single viable CD3+CD4+CD8-CD45RO+ cells. The sequencing input was memory CD4+ T cells from blood. Receptor source: an adult in good health and CMV-seronegative.

The V and J genes are TRBV28 and TRBJ2-3; 10 bases align to TRBD2. The CDR3 consists of 19 residues. The V segment lost 3 bases and the J segment 3 bases; nucleotides outside the gene matches: 15. Germline V gene sequence: CDR1 MDHEN, CDR2 SYDVKM. CDR3 sequence: CASSFQAGGWDIGTDTQYF. The DNA for the CDR3 is TGTGCCAGCAGTTTTCAAGCGGGAGGGTGGGATATTGGGACAGATACGCAGTATTTT.

The chain carries TRBV19 and TRBJ1-4, with TRBD1 matching over 10 bases. The CDR3 spans 14 residues. CDR1 and CDR2 (germline): LNHDA, SQIVND (reference sequence). V was pared by 5 bases and J by 7 bases, with 4 bases of the junction left unmatched. This CDR3 reads CASSVGQGFEKLFF. CDR3 in DNA: TGTGCCAGTAGTGTGGGACAGGGGTTTGAAAAACTGTTTTTT.

The CDR3 protein is CASSLKEGNFYEQYF. DNA of the CDR3: TGTGCCAGCAGCTTAAAGGAAGGAAACTTTTACGAGCAGTACTTC. This chain links TRBV11-2 with TRBJ2-7, with D unresolved. This CDR3 comprises 15 residues. Germline V lookup: CDR1 SGHAT, CDR2 FQNNGV. V was trimmed by 2 bases and J by 4 bases, leaving 15 bases between them.

V usage is TRBV7-8 and J usage is TRBJ2-5; D possibly corresponds to TRBD1 (5 bases). The CDR3 loop spans 15 amino acids. Germline loops: CDR1 SGHVS, CDR2 FQNEAQ. V was clipped by 4 bases and J by 0 bases, with 12 bases between them. The CDR3 sequence is CASSSKDMYQETQYF. As DNA, the CDR3 is TGTGCCAGCAGCTCCAAGGACATGTACCAAGAGACCCAGTACTTC. Together with reference TRBV7-8 and TRBJ2-5, the CDR3 gives the full variable domain: GAGVSQSPRYKVAKRGQDVALRCDPISGHVSLFWYQQALGQGPEFLTYFQNEAQLDKSGLPSDRFFAERPEGSVSTLKIQRTQQEDSAVYLCASSSKDMYQETQYFGPGTRLLVL.

The chain carries TRBV30 and TRBJ2-2; D may be TRBD1 (6 bases). V was cut by 0 bases and J by 4 bases, with 9 bases left in between. Germline assignment: CDR1 GTSNPN and CDR2 SVGIG (reference sequence). The CDR3 consists of 14 residues. This CDR3 reads CAWSVGGSTGELFF. The DNA of the CDR3 is TGTGCCTGGAGTGTAGGGGGTAGCACCGGGGAGCTGTTTTTT.

The V and J genes are TRBV2 and TRBJ2-7; D gene uncertain. Between the trimmed V and J ends, which lost 5 bases and 3 bases, there was a span of 5 bases. The length of the CDR3 is 11 residues. Germline values: CDR1 SNHLY, CDR2 FYNNEI. The CDR3 DNA follows: TGTGCCAGCAGTCTGCTCTACGAGCAGTACTTC. Translation gives CASSLLYEQYF.

The chain couples TRBV2 to TRBJ1-1, with D unresolved. Between the trimmed V and J ends, which lost 7 bases and 4 bases, there was a span of 13 bases. CDR3 size: 13 residues. The germline V gene has CDR1 SNHLY and CDR2 FYNNEI. The CDR3 coding sequence is TGTGCCAGCAAGGACTCAGCGAGCACTGAAGCTTTCTTT. Translating gives CASKDSASTEAFF.

The CDR3 sequence: CASSFGQGADTQYF. The CDR3 nucleotides are TGTGCCAGCAGCTTCGGGCAGGGCGCAGATACGCAGTATTTT. J is TRBJ2-3 and V is TRBV11-3, with D possibly matching TRBD1 (5 bases). The CDR3 runs to 14 residues. Germline CDR1 reads SGHNT; CDR2 reads YENEEA. The V end was cut by 3 bases, the J end by 4 bases, with 11 bases between.

The CDR3 DNA is TGTGCCAGCAGCTTCGGCCTAGCGGGAATCGAGACCCAGTACTTC. Translating gives CASSFGLAGIETQYF. This chain uses TRBV11-3 with TRBJ2-5, with 9 nucleotides matching TRBD2. Per germline, CDR1 SGHNT and CDR2 YENEEA. V shed 3 bases and J 5 bases; nucleotides not matched to a gene: 7. This CDR3 contains 15 residues.

The chain joins TRBV7-9 to TRBJ1-3; 8 nucleotides line up with TRBD1. V shed 4 bases, J shed 4 bases, and the junction held 6 bases outside the gene matches. The germline gives CDR1 SEHNR, CDR2 FQNEAQ (reference sequence). This CDR3 has 15 residues. In DNA form, the CDR3 reads TGTGCCAGCAGCTCATCCGGGACAGGAGGAAACACCATATATTTT. This codes for CASSSSGTGGNTIYF. The variable domain in full, completed from reference TRBV7-9 and TRBJ1-3, reads DTGVSQNPRHKITKRGQNVTFRCDPISEHNRLYWYRQTLGQGPEFLTYFQNEAQLEKSRLLSDRFSAERPKGSFSTLEIQRTEQGDSAMYLCASSSSGTGGNTIYFGEGSWLTVV.

This clone was counted only a few times. The rearrangement joins TRBV28 to TRBJ2-1, with D unresolved. The CDR3 runs to 13 residues. V lost 5 bases to trimming and J lost 7 bases, with 12 bases between them. The germline CDR1 and CDR2 sequences are MDHEN and SYDVKM. The CDR3 nucleotides are TGTGCCAGCAGTAGAGATTTGTGGAATGAGCAGTTCTTC. Amino acid sequence: CASSRDLWNEQFF.

The V and J genes are TRBV6-5 and TRBJ1-1; D is unclear. Germline V CDR1 and CDR2: MNHEY, SVGAGI. The V and J ends lost 6 bases and 4 bases respectively, with 12 bases between them. The CDR3 consists of 13 residues. The DNA for the CDR3 is TGTGCCAGCAGAGCGATTTTAGGCACTGAAGCTTTCTTT. It is translated as CASRAILGTEAFF.

The J gene is TRBJ2-3, the V gene TRBV10-2; D unresolved. CDR1 WSHSY and CDR2 SAAADI come from the germline V gene. V dropped 6 bases and J dropped 1 base, with 8 bases sitting between them. This CDR3 is 13 amino acids long. The CDR3 coding sequence is TGCGCCAGCAGATCTACAGGCACAGATACGCAGTATTTT. Protein product: CASRSTGTDTQYF.

The V call is TRBV29-1, the J call TRBJ1-2, with D possibly TRBD1 on 6 matching bases. Germline values: CDR1 SQVTM, CDR2 ANQGSEA. V was cut by 5 bases and J by 2 bases, with 6 bases left in between. The CDR3 totals 11 residues. The CDR3 bases are TGCAGCGTTCAGGGGAACTATGGCTACACCTTC. Its translation is CSVQGNYGYTF.

The chain is built from TRBV2 and TRBJ2-7; D is ambiguous. This CDR3 comprises 12 residues. Germline lookup yields CDR1 SNHLY and CDR2 FYNNEI. Trimming cost V 10 bases and J 3 bases, with 13 bases left between them. The CDR3 DNA reads TGTGCCACCAACACCAGGAACTACGAGCAGTACTTC. Protein sequence: CATNTRNYEQYF.

The rearrangement uses TRBV10-3 and TRBJ2-5, with 12 bases that match TRBD1. The length of the CDR3 is 14 residues. CDR1 is ENHRY and CDR2 is SYGVKD in the germline V gene. With V trimmed by 7 bases and J by 5 bases, 5 bases remained unmatched. As DNA, the CDR3 is TGTGCCATCAAAGGGGACAGGGGGCCCGAGACCCAGTACTTC. Protein product: CAIKGDRGPETQYF.

The chain recombines TRBV28 with TRBJ2-7, with 9 bases lining up with TRBD1. From germline, CDR1 is MDHEN and CDR2 SYDVKM. This CDR3 contains 15 residues. With 2 bases clipped from V and 4 bases from J, the junction kept 6 bases outside the gene matches. The CDR3 loop reads CASSLVNRGPYEQYF. In nucleotides, the CDR3 is TGTGCCAGCAGTTTAGTGAACAGGGGGCCATACGAGCAGTACTTC.

The rearrangement joins TRBV5-6 to TRBJ1-3; 7 nucleotides match TRBD1. The length of the CDR3 is 14 residues. The J segment lost 3 bases and the V segment lost 4 bases, leaving 4 bases of the junction unmatched. CDR1 and CDR2 (germline): SGHDT, YYEEEE. The CDR3 loop reads CASSQGTVGNTIYF. The CDR3 nucleotides read TGTGCCAGCAGCCAAGGGACAGTTGGAAACACCATATATTTT.

The chain recombines TRBV27 with TRBJ1-2; D is perhaps TRBD1 (5 bases). V lost 3 bases, J lost 3 bases, and 14 bases lay in between. Per the germline V gene, CDR1 is MNHEY and CDR2 is SMNVEV (reference sequence). This CDR3 spans 15 amino acids. Here the CDR3 DNA reads TGTGCCAGCAGTTTTGGTGGGGCCAGGGACTATGGCTACACCTTC. This encodes CASSFGGARDYGYTF.

The rearrangement joins TRBV30 to TRBJ1-1, with a tentative D call TRBD1 (5 bases). Germline values: CDR1 GTSNPN, CDR2 SVGIG (reference sequence). This CDR3 has 14 amino acids. V was pared by 2 bases and J by 1 base, with 11 bases between. The CDR3 reads CAWSPGRWNTEAFF. In DNA, the CDR3 is TGTGCCTGGAGTCCGGGACGCTGGAACACTGAAGCTTTCTTT.